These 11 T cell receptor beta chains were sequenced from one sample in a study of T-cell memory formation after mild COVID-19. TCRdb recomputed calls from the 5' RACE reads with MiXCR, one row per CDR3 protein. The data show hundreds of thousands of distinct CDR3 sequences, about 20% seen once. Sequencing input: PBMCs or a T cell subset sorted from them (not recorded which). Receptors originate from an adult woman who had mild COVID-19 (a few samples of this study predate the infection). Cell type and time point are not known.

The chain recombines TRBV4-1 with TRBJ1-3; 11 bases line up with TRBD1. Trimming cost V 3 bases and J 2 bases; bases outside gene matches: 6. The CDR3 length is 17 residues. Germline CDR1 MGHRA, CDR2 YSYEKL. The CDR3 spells CASSQGDRGFTGNTIYF. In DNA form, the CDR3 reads TGCGCCAGCAGCCAGGGGGACAGGGGGTTTACTGGAAACACCATATATTTT.

CDR3 sequence reads: CASSDGQGPNTEAFF. The CDR3 DNA sequence: TGCGCCAGCAGCGATGGACAGGGTCCGAACACTGAAGCTTTCTTT. The rearrangement uses TRBV5-1 and TRBJ1-1; 8 bases match TRBD1. Germline loops: CDR1 SGHRS, CDR2 YFSETQ. CDR3 length: 15 amino acids. V was pared by 4 bases and J by 1 base, with 6 bases of the junction left unmatched.

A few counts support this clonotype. This CDR3 reads CASSHPGQSPSSYNSPLHF. As DNA, the CDR3 is TGCGCCAGCAGTCACCCGGGACAATCCCCGAGCTCCTATAATTCACCCCTCCACTTT. The chain links TRBV23-1 to TRBJ1-6, with D perhaps TRBD1 (6 bases). TRBV23-1 is reported as an ORF; its role is uncertain. V was clipped by 3 bases and J by 0 bases, with 18 bases between them. The CDR3 contains 19 residues.

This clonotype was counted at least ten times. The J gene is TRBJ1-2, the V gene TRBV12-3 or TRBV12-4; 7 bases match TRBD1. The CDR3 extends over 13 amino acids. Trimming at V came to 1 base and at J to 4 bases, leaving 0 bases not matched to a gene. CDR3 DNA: TGTGCCAGCAGTTTAGACAGGGGCTATGGCTACACCTTC. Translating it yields CASSLDRGYGYTF.

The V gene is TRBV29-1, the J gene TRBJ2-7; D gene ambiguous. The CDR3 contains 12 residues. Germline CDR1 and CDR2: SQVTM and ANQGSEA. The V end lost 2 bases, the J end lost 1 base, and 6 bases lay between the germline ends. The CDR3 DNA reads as TGCAGCGTTGAATCAGTGTCCTACGAGCAGTACTTC. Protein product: CSVESVSYEQYF.

The CDR3 loop is CASSVASGVGEQYF. The CDR3 DNA reads TGTGCCAGCAGCGTAGCCAGCGGGGTCGGCGAGCAGTACTTC. The V gene is TRBV9, the J gene TRBJ2-7, with 7 bases lining up with TRBD2. V was pared by 0 bases and J by 6 bases, with 6 bases of the junction left unmatched. This CDR3 comprises 14 residues. Germline-derived CDR1 and CDR2 are SGDLS and YYNGEE.

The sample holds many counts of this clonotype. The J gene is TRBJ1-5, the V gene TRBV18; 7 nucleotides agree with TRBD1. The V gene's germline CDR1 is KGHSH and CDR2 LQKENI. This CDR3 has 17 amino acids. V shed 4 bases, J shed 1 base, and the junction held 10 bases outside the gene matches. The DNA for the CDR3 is TGTGCCAGCTCACAGATCCAAAAGGGGGCGAGCAATCAGCCCCAGCATTTT. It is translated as CASSQIQKGASNQPQHF.

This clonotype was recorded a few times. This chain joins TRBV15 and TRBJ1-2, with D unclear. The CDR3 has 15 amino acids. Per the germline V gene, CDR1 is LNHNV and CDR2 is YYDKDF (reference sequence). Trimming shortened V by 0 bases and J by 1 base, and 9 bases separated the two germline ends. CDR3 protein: CATSRDSGINYGYTF. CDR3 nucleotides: TGTGCCACCAGCAGAGATTCGGGGATTAACTATGGCTACACCTTC.

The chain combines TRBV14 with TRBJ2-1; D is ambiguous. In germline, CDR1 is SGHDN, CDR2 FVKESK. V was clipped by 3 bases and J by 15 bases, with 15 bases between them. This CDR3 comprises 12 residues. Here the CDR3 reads CASSQEPLPLFF. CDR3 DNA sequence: TGTGCCAGCAGCCAGGAACCCCTACCCCTGTTCTTC.

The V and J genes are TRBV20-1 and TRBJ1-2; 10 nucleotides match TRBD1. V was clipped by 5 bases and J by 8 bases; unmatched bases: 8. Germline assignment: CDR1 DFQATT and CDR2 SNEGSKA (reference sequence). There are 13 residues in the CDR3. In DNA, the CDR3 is TGCAGTGCTCCCCGGGACAGGGGAGAAGGCTACACCTTC. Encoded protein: CSAPRDRGEGYTF.

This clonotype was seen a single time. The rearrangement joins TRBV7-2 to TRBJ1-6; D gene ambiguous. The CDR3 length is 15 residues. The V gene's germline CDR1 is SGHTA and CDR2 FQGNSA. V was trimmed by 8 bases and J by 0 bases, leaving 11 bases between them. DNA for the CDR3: TGTGCCAGCGCCGTGATTAGCTCCTATAATTCACCCCTCCACTTT. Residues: CASAVISSYNSPLHF.